What follows are 7 T cell receptor beta chains derived from one specimen sequenced in a study of CD8+ T cells in alopecia areata. Reverse transcription of extracted RNA yielded cDNA, which provided the sequencing template. TCRdb's copy holds only in-frame clones and misses some; the assay was immunoSEQ multiplex PCR. The table records approximately 210,000 clones, 60% of them present only once. Stated treatment: oral pan-JAK inhibitor, 5-10 mg twice daily. Sequenced material: CD4+ T cells sorted from blood, taken at week 24, from a patient treated with tofacitinib. These receptors came from a human donor with alopecia areata.

This clone was recorded a few times. The sample carries other DNA sequences with the same CDR3. The gene calls are TRBV29-1 and TRBJ2-5; 10 bases agree with TRBD1. Trimming cost V 3 bases and J 5 bases; bases outside gene matches: 9. This CDR3 is built from 15 residues. Germline values: CDR1 SQVTM, CDR2 ANQGSEA. DNA for the CDR3: TGCAGCGTTGATCCGGGACAGGGGTTGTCGGAGACCCAGTACTTC. It encodes CSVDPGQGLSETQYF.

The chain couples TRBV27 to TRBJ1-6; D ambiguous. Germline values: CDR1 MNHEY, CDR2 SMNVEV (reference sequence). Trimming stripped 2 bases from V and 7 bases from J, with 3 bases between. This CDR3 contains 12 residues. The CDR3 spells CASSLQNSPLHF. As DNA, the CDR3 is TGTGCCAGCAGTTTACAGAATTCACCCCTCCACTTT.

The DNA of the CDR3 is TGTGCCAGCAGTTTCCCGTCGGGGGCCACCTATGGCTACACCTTC. Its protein product is CASSFPSGATYGYTF. The chain recombines TRBV28 with TRBJ1-2, with D maybe TRBD1 (6 bases). In germline, CDR1 is MDHEN, CDR2 SYDVKM. This CDR3 comprises 15 residues. Trimming removed 3 bases at V and 4 bases at J, with 15 bases between.

This clone has a handful of counts. The rearrangement links TRBV30 to TRBJ2-3; 10 bases are a match to TRBD1. The germline V gene has CDR1 GTSNPN and CDR2 SVGIG (reference sequence). V lost 8 bases, J lost 1 base, and 6 bases stayed unmatched. This CDR3 contains 14 residues. CDR3 bases: TGTGCCGTAACCGGGACAGGGGGCACAGATACGCAGTATTTT. Amino acid sequence: CAVTGTGGTDTQYF.

The V gene is TRBV2, the J gene TRBJ2-6; D might be TRBD2 (6 bases). CDR3 length equals 15 residues. Trimming pared 6 bases from V and 1 base from J, leaving 10 bases between. Germline assignment: CDR1 SNHLY and CDR2 FYNNEI. The CDR3 sequence: CASRDGLSGANVLTF. As DNA, the CDR3 is TGTGCCAGCAGGGATGGACTATCTGGGGCCAACGTCCTGACTTTC.

The gene calls are TRBV30 and TRBJ1-1; D not certain. This CDR3 region has 13 residues. V lost 1 base and J 7 bases, leaving 13 bases between the germline ends. Germline V gene sequence: CDR1 GTSNPN, CDR2 SVGIG (reference sequence). The CDR3 loop reads CAWSGGRGFEAFF. CDR3 coding DNA: TGTGCCTGGAGTGGAGGACGGGGATTTGAAGCTTTCTTT.

This chain connects TRBV5-4 to TRBJ2-2; tentatively, D is TRBD2 (7 bases). Trimming removed 0 bases at V and 7 bases at J, with 13 bases between. Germline assignment: CDR1 SGHNT and CDR2 YYREEE (reference sequence). CDR3 length: 15 residues. Here the CDR3 reads CASSLAGGLGGELFF. The CDR3 DNA is TGTGCCAGCAGCTTGGCCGGGGGGCTTGGCGGGGAGCTGTTTTTT.